This entry lists 3 T cell receptor beta chains sequenced from one sample in a study of T cells in Graves' hyperthyroidism and ophthalmopathy (dated 2019 in TCRdb). Library preparation employed multiplex PCR. The sequencing machine was an Illumina HiSeq 2000. The TCR beta CDR3 regions were amplified from RNA transcripts. A first-round RT-PCR of the TCR CDR3 used the HTBI primer set with the Qiagen OneStep RT-PCR kit. The public reads were quality trimmed at Q25 with fastp and then assembled into clones with MiXCR by TCRdb, keeping productive beta chains. Identical CDR3 proteins give one entry, which carries the most common genes and DNA. For this sample there are roughly 400,000 distinct CDR3 sequences; 15% to 19% appear just once. The ten largest account for 25% to 35% of the sample. The source material was blood. The receptors here all came from a young woman with Graves' hyperthyroidism that later progressed to Graves' ophthalmopathy.

This clonotype was observed a few times. The chain recombines TRBV14 with TRBJ2-5; TRBD2 matches at 14 bases. Germline V lookup: CDR1 SGHDN, CDR2 FVKESK. The ends lost 4 bases at V and 6 bases at J; junction bases unmatched: 7. This CDR3 comprises 16 residues. CDR3 in amino acids: CASSPRLAGGRQTQYF. In DNA form, the CDR3 reads TGTGCCAGCAGCCCCCGACTAGCGGGAGGGAGGCAGACCCAGTACTTC.

This clonotype was detected ten times or more. This rearrangement joins TRBV6-5 to TRBJ2-7, with 8 bases matching TRBD1. From germline, CDR1 is MNHEY and CDR2 SVGAGI. The CDR3 has 16 residues. V was clipped by 0 bases and J by 3 bases; unmatched bases: 7. In DNA form, the CDR3 reads TGTGCCAGCAGTTACTCGGGACAGGAGTTTGGCTACGAGCAGTACTTC. It is translated as CASSYSGQEFGYEQYF.

This clonotype has ten or more counts. The genes are TRBV28 and TRBJ2-1, with 12 bases aligning to TRBD2. Per germline, CDR1 MDHEN and CDR2 SYDVKM. The CDR3 is made up of 16 amino acids. V lost 6 bases, J lost 7 bases, and 10 bases stayed unmatched. The CDR3 protein is CASSFPLAGGGNEQFF. The CDR3 region has the DNA TGTGCCAGCAGCTTCCCACTAGCGGGAGGAGGTAATGAGCAGTTCTTC.